This note documents a single T cell receptor (beta chain) sequence. This CDR3 spans 14 amino acids. Germline V gene sequence: CDR1 MGHRA, CDR2 YSYEKL. V lost 2 bases and J lost 7, with 14 bases in between. In the original processing: Reference gene primers were amplified, and this amplification served to estimate nucleated cell counts. Assay used: immunoSEQ multiplex PCR; TCRdb lists only in-frame clones, some missing. That table supplies the V and J calls and clone size; D and trimming were determined from the DNA. The data contain about 270,000 clones, over 75% of them seen just once; the ten biggest clones take up less than 2.5%. The entry originates in a study of blood T cell repertoires in COVID-19. Study background: PBMCs, B-cell-depleted T cells, or T cells were the source of the cDNA or gDNA that made up the material.

Participants were aged roughly 18 to 90 years from about 25 US areas. V usage is TRBV4-1 and J usage is TRBJ1-2; perhaps TRBD1 as D (5 bases). The sample consisted of PBMCs or T cells enriched from blood (not recorded which). The receptor was isolated from a woman in her late teens or twenties who had recovered from COVID-19. In DNA form, the CDR3 reads TGCGCCAGCAGCCAAAGGTGGGGCGGGGCTGGCTACACCTTC. Its translation: CASSQRWGGAGYTF.